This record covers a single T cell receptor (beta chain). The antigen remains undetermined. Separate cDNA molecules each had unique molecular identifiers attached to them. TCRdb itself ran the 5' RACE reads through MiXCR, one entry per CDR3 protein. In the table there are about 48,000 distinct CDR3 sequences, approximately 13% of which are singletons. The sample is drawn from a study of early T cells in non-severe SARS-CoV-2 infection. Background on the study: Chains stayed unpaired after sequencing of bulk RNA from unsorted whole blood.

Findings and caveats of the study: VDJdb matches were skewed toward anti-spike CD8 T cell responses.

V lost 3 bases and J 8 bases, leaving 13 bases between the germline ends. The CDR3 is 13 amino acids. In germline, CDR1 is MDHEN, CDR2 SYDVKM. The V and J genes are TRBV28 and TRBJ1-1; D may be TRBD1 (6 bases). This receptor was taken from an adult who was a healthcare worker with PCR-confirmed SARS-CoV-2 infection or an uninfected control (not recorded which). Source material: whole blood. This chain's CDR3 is CASSLTDSGEAFF. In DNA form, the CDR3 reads TGTGCCAGCAGTTTGACGGACAGTGGAGAAGCTTTCTTT.